This T cell receptor (beta chain) is drawn from a study of cytomegalovirus exposure and HLA in healthy donors. With V trimmed by 5 bases and J by 3 bases, 9 bases remained unmatched. Germline-derived CDR1 and CDR2 are LNHDA and SQIVND (reference sequence). CDR3 length: 15 residues. Both 60 Vbeta primers and 13 Jbeta primers went into the PCR. Sequencing used immunoSEQ multiplex PCR; TCRdb keeps in-frame clones, though not all of them. This table has 100,000 to 150,000 clones, around four fifths appearing once. The receptor was derived from a man in his forties in good health and CMV-seronegative. Sequencing was performed on PBMCs. V is TRBV19 and J is TRBJ2-7, with TRBD2 matching over 8 bases. Here the CDR3 reads CASSPAGTRDYEQYF. CDR3 DNA sequence: TGTGCCAGTAGTCCCGCCGGGACTAGGGACTACGAGCAGTACTTC.